The clone carrying this TCR beta chain came up once. As processed by the authors: Estimation of nucleated cell counts was performed using reference gene primer amplification. Sequencing was performed with immunoSEQ multiplex PCR; in TCRdb, only in-frame clones are kept and a portion is missing. That table supplies the V and J calls and clone size; D and trimming were determined from the DNA. This sample has roughly 240,000 clones, with 84% found just once. These data belong to a study of blood T cell repertoires in COVID-19. About the study: COVID-19 samples collected from the United States, Italy and Spain covered acute and convalescent phases. PBMCs, B-cell-depleted T cells, or T cells were the source of the cDNA or gDNA that made up the material.

Germline CDR1 MGHDK, CDR2 SYGVNS. The CDR3 extends over 15 amino acids. Trimming pared 2 bases from V and 2 bases from J, leaving 10 bases between. The chain employs TRBV25-1 and TRBJ2-1; no firm D call. The receptor was isolated from a man in his forties or fifties who had recovered from COVID-19. The sequenced sample consisted of peripheral blood. As DNA, the CDR3 is TGTGCCAGCAGTGAAAACAGATATACCTACAATGAGCAGTTCTTC. It is translated as CASSENRYTYNEQFF.